Listed below are T cell receptor beta chains from one sample, sequenced in a study of human T cells and chemical hapten exposure. Each CDR3 protein gets one entry after TCRdb re-called the RACE reads with MiXCR. The profile shows tens of thousands of distinct CDR3 sequences, around 15% of them singletons. The specimen comprised whole blood, sampled in connection with sensitization to the hapten diphenylcyclopropenone (DPC). The origin of the receptors is a woman aged 50 to 60 with alopecia areata. Some clones in this sample may be carry-over from other donors' samples. Both conserved end residues are part of each CDR3. The D gene is left open where the match is weak. Not every row has a clone size; where given, it reads once, few, many or a size class.

v_gene,j_gene,abundance,d_gene,CDR3aa,CDR3nt
TRBV6-2/TRBV6-3,TRBJ2-1,many,TRBD2,CASSYPPGGLAGPYNEQFF,TGTGCCAGCAGTTACCCGCCCGGGGGGCTAGCGGGTCCCTACAATGAGCAGTTCTTC
TRBV30,TRBJ2-4,few,.,CAWSAAPNIQYF,TGTGCCTGGAGTGCCGCGCCAAACATTCAGTACTTC
TRBV6-6,TRBJ2-3,.,.,CASSQRGGNTRTDTQYF,TGTGCCAGCAGTCAGAGGGGGGGTAACACCCGCACAGATACGCAGTATTTT
TRBV18,TRBJ1-4,few,TRBD1,CASSLTSPGQGREKLFF,TGTGCCAGCTCACTTACCAGCCCGGGACAGGGGCGCGAAAAACTGTTTTTT
TRBV27,TRBJ2-2,many,TRBD1,CASSSDRGYANTGELFF,TGTGCCAGCAGTTCGGACAGGGGGTACGCGAACACCGGGGAGCTGTTTTTT
TRBV20-1,TRBJ2-3,.,TRBD2,CSARGDLFLTSGSTDTQYF,TGCAGTGCTAGAGGCGACCTTTTCCTGACTAGCGGGAGCACAGATACGCAGTATTTT
TRBV7-2,TRBJ2-7,few,TRBD2,CASSYPPGAGGTYEQYF,TGTGCCAGCAGCTACCCCCCGGGCGCGGGAGGGACCTACGAGCAGTACTTC
TRBV5-6,TRBJ1-1,.,.,CASSLALTEAFF,TGTGCCAGCAGCTTGGCCCTCACTGAAGCTTTCTTT
TRBV12-3/TRBV12-4,TRBJ2-6,.,TRBD1,CASTGGSGANVLTF,TGTGCCAGCACAGGGGGCTCTGGGGCCAACGTCCTGACTTTC
TRBV3-1,TRBJ2-1,few,TRBD2,CASSQSGTSGHSIYNEQFF,TGTGCCAGCAGCCAATCCGGGACTAGCGGCCACTCGATCTACAATGAGCAGTTCTTC
TRBV6-5,TRBJ2-7,many,.,CASSYGWQRGYEQYF,TGTGCCAGCAGTTACGGGTGGCAGAGAGGTTACGAGCAGTACTTC
TRBV20-1,TRBJ2-1,many,TRBD2,CSARVAGGPHNEQFF,TGCAGTGCTAGAGTAGCGGGAGGGCCCCACAATGAGCAGTTCTTC
TRBV6-1,TRBJ2-3,many,.,CASRRSRSGTDTQYF,TGTGCCAGCCGGCGGAGCAGATCGGGGACAGATACGCAGTATTTT
TRBV7-9,TRBJ2-7,.,.,CASSRDGTQQYF,TGTGCCAGCAGTCGGGACGGCACCCAGCAGTACTTC
TRBV24-1,TRBJ2-7,few,.,CATLGLGLGEGPYEQYF,TGTGCCACCCTGGGGCTTGGCCTCGGGGAAGGCCCCTACGAGCAGTACTTC
TRBV6-2/TRBV6-3,TRBJ1-5,.,.,CASSEHRAGQPQHF,TGTGCCAGCAGCGAACACAGGGCAGGTCAGCCCCAGCATTTT
TRBV27,TRBJ1-6,once,TRBD1,CASSFRGQNKLLHF,TGTGCCAGCAGTTTCAGGGGACAGAATAAGCTCCTCCACTTT
TRBV3-1,TRBJ1-6,few,.,CASSPGQNNSPLHF,TGTGCCAGCAGCCCCGGACAGAATAATTCACCCCTCCACTTT
TRBV29-1,TRBJ2-7,.,TRBD2,CSVEDRRGLAGRGNYEQYF,TGCAGCGTTGAAGATCGGCGGGGACTAGCGGGCCGAGGAAACTACGAGCAGTACTTC
TRBV12-3/TRBV12-4,TRBJ2-7,many,.,CASSLAQVREQYF,TGTGCCAGCAGTTTAGCACAGGTTCGCGAGCAGTACTTC
TRBV29-1,TRBJ2-1,few,.,CSTITRETHNEQFF,TGCAGTACGATCACGAGGGAAACCCACAATGAGCAGTTCTTC
TRBV2,TRBJ2-7,.,TRBD2,CASRGTSVFGEQYF,TGTGCCAGCAGGGGGACTAGCGTTTTTGGCGAGCAGTACTTC
TRBV23-1,TRBJ2-7,.,.,CATLGYEQYF,TGCGCCACACTAGGGTACGAGCAGTACTTC
TRBV29-1,TRBJ2-2,few,TRBD1,CSVGTGGAFDPGELFF,TGCAGCGTCGGGACAGGGGGCGCCTTTGATCCCGGGGAGCTGTTTTTT
TRBV10-3,TRBJ2-1,few,TRBD1,CAITGQAEFNEQFF,TGTGCCATCACCGGACAGGCGGAGTTCAATGAGCAGTTCTTC
TRBV28,TRBJ1-2,few,TRBD1,CASSLFVGQGSGYTF,TGTGCCAGCAGTTTATTTGTCGGACAGGGGTCTGGCTACACCTTC
TRBV4-3,TRBJ1-5,.,.,CASSQEVRQPQHF,TGCGCCAGCAGCCAAGAGGTGAGACAGCCCCAGCATTTT
TRBV5-1,TRBJ2-3,.,TRBD2,CASSFGIRTSGGTDTQYF,TGCGCCAGCAGCTTTGGTATACGGACTAGCGGGGGCACAGATACGCAGTATTTT